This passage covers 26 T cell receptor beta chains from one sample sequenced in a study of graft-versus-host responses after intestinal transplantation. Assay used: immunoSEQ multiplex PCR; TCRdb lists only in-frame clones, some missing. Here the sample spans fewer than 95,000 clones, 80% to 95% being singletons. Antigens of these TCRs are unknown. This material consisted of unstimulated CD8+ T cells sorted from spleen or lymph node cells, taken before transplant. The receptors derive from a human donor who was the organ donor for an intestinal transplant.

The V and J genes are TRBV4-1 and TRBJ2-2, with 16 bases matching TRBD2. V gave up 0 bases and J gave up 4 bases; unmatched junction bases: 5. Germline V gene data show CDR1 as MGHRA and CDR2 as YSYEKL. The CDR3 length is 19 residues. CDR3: CASSQEEGTSGGGTGELFF. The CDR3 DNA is TGCGCCAGCAGCCAAGAAGAAGGGACTAGCGGGGGGGGCACCGGGGAGCTGTTTTTT.

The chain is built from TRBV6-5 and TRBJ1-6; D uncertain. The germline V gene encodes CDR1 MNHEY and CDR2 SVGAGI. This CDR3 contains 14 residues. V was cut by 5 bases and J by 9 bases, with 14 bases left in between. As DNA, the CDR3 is TGTGCCAGCAGTGTCTATAATCGGGGTTCACCCCTCCACTTT. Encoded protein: CASSVYNRGSPLHF.

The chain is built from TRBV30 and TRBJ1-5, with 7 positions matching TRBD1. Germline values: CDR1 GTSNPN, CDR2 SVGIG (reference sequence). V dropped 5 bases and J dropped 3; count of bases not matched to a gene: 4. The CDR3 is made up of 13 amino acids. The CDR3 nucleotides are TGTGCCTGGGCTGACAGGGACAATCAGCCCCAGCATTTT. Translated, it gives CAWADRDNQPQHF.

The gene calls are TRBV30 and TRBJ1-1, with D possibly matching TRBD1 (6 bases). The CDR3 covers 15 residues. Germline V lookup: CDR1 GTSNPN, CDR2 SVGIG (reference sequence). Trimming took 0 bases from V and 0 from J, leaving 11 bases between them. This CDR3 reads CAWSVDRHLNTEAFF. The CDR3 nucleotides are TGTGCCTGGAGTGTCGACAGGCATCTGAACACTGAAGCTTTCTTT.

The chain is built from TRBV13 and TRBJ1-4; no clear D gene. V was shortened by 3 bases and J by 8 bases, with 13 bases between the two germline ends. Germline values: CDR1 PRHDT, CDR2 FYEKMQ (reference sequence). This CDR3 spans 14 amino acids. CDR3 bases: TGTGCCAGCAGCTTTAGAGGGAGCGGCGAAAAACTGTTTTTT. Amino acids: CASSFRGSGEKLFF.

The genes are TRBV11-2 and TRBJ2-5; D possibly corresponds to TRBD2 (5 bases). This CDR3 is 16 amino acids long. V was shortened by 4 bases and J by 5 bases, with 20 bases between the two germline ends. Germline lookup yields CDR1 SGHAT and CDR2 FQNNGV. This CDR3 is CASSSFPSPPSETQYF. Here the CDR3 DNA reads TGTGCCAGCAGCTCCTTCCCTAGCCCCCCGTCCGAGACCCAGTACTTC.

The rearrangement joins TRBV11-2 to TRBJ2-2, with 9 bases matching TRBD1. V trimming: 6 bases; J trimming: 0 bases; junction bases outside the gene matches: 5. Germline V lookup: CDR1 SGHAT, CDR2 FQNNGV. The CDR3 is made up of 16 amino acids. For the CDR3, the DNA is TGTGCCAGCAGGTTCCGGGACAGGGCGAACACCGGGGAGCTGTTTTTT. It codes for CASRFRDRANTGELFF.

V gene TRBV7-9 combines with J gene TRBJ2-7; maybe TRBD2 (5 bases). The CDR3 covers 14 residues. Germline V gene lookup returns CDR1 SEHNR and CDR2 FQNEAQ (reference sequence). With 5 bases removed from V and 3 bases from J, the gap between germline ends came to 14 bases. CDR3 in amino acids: CASSAAAGNYEQYF. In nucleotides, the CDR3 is TGTGCCAGCAGCGCAGCGGCCGGCAACTACGAGCAGTACTTC.

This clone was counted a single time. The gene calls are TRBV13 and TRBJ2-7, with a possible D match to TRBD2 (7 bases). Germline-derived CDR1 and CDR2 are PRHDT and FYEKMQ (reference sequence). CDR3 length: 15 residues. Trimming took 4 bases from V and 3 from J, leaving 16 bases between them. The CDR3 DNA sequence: TGTGCCAGCAGCTCCTCTGAGGGGGGGCGCTACGAGCAGTACTTC. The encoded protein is CASSSSEGGRYEQYF.

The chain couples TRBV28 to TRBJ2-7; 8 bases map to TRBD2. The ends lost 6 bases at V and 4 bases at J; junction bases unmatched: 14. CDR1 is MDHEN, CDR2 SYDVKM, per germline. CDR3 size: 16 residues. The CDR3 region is CASRRLRGLEGYEQYF. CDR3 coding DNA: TGTGCCAGCAGGCGGTTAAGGGGACTAGAAGGGTACGAGCAGTACTTC.

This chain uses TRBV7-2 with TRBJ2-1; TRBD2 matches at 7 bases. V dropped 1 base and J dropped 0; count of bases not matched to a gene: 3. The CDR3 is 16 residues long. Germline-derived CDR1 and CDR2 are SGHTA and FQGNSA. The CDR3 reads CASSLERGGSYNEQFF. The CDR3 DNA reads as TGTGCCAGCAGCTTAGAGCGGGGTGGCTCCTACAATGAGCAGTTCTTC.

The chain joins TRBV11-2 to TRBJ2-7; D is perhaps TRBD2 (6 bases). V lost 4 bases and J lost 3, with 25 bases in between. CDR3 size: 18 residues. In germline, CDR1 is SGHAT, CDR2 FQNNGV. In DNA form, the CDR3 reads TGTGCCAGCAGCTCAAGAAGTGCGGGGCAGGGCCGATTCTACGAGCAGTACTTC. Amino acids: CASSSRSAGQGRFYEQYF.

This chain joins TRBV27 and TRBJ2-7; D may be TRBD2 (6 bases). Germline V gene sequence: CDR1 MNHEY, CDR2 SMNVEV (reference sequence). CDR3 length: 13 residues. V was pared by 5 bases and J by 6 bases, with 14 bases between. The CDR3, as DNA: TGTGCCAGCAGTGCTACTAGCAGCGGCGAGCAGTACTTC. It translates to CASSATSSGEQYF.

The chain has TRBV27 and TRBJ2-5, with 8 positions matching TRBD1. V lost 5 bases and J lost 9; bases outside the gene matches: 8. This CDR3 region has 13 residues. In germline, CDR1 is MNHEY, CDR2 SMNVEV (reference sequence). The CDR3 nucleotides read TGTGCCAGCAGTCCTCCCTCGACAGGGGCCCAGTACTTC. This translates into CASSPPSTGAQYF.

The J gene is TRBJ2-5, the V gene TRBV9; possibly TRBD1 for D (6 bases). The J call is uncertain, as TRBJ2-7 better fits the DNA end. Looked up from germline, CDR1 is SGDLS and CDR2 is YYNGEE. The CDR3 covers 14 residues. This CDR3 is CASSVGTASYEQYF. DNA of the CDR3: TGTGCCAGCAGCGTAGGGACAGCTTCCTACGAGCAGTACTTC.

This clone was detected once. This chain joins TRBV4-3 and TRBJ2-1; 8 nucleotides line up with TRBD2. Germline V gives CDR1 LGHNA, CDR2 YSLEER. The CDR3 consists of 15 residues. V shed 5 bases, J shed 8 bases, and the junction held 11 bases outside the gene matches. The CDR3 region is CASSSPAGGIDEQFF. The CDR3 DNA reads TGCGCCAGCAGCTCTCCGGCGGGGGGTATAGATGAGCAGTTCTTC.

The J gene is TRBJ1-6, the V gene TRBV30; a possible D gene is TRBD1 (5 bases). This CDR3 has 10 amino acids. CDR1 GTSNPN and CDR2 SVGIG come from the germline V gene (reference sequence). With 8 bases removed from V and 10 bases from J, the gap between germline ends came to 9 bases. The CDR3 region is CAAGESPLHF. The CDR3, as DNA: TGTGCCGCGGGGGAATCACCCCTCCACTTT.

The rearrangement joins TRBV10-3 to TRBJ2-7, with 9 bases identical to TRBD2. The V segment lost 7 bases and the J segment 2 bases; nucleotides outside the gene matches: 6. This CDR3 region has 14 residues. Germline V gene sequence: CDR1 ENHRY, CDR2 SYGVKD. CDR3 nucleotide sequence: TGTGCCATCAATAGTGGCGGGGGGGCCTACGAGCAGTACTTC. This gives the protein CAINSGGGAYEQYF.

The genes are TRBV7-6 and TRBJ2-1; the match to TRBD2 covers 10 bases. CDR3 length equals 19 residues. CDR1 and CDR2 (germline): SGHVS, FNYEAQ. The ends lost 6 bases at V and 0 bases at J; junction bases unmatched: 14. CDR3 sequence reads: CASSLWLAGVLSSYNEQFF. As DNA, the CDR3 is TGTGCCAGCAGTCTCTGGCTAGCGGGGGTCTTAAGCTCCTACAATGAGCAGTTCTTC.

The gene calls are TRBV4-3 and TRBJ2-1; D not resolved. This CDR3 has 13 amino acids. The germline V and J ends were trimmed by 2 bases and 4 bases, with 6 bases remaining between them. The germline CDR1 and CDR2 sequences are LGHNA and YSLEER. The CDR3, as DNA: TGCGCCAGCAGCCAATCTCTTTACAATGAGCAGTTCTTC. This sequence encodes CASSQSLYNEQFF.

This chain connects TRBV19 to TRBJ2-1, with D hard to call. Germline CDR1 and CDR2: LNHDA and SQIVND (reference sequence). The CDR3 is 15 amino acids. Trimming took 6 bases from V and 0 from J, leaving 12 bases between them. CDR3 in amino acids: CASRERHSSYNEQFF. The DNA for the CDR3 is TGTGCCAGTAGGGAAAGGCACAGCTCCTACAATGAGCAGTTCTTC.

CDR3 nucleotide sequence: TGCGCCAGCAGTGACAGTTTGGGGGGACAGAACTATGGCTACACCTTC. Translated, it gives CASSDSLGGQNYGYTF. This chain links TRBV4-3 with TRBJ1-2, with TRBD1 matching over 7 bases. The CDR3 is 16 residues long. Germline loops: CDR1 LGHNA, CDR2 YSLEER. The J segment lost 2 bases and the V segment lost 6 bases, leaving 12 bases of the junction unmatched.

For the CDR3, the DNA is TGCGCCAGCAGCCAAGATTCCGGCTACGAGCAGTACTTC. Its translation is CASSQDSGYEQYF. The genes are TRBV4-3 and TRBJ2-7, with D unclear. Between the trimmed V and J ends, which lost 0 bases and 3 bases, there was a span of 6 bases. The CDR3 runs to 13 residues. From germline, CDR1 is LGHNA and CDR2 YSLEER.

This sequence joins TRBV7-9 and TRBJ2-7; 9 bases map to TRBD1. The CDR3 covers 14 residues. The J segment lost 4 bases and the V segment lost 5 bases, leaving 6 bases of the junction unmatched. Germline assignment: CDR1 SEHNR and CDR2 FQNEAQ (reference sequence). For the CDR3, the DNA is TGTGCCAGCAGCGGACAGGGGAGTGTATACGAGCAGTACTTC. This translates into CASSGQGSVYEQYF.

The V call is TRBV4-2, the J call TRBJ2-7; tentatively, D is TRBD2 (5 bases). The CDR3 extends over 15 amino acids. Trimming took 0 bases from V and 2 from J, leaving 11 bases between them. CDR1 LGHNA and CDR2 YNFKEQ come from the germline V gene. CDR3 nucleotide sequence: TGTGCCAGCAGCCAAGATGTCGGGGAACCCTACGAGCAGTACTTC. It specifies CASSQDVGEPYEQYF.

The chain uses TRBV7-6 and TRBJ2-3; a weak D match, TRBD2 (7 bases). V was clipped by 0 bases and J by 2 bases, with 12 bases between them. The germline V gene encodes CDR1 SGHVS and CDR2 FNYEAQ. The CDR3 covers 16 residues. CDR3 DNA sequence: TGTGCCAGCAGCTTAGCGGGCCGGGGGGCCACAGATACGCAGTATTTT. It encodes CASSLAGRGATDTQYF.